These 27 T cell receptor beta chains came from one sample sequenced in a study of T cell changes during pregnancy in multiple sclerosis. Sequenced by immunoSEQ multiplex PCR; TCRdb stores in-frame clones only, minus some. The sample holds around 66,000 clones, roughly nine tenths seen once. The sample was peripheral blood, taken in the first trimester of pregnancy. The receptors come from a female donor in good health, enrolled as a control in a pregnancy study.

CDR3 DNA: TGTGCCAGCACCGGCGGTTGGGCGGGAGGGCCAGATGAGCAGTTCTTC. Translated: CASTGGWAGGPDEQFF. The rearrangement joins TRBV27 to TRBJ2-1; 9 nucleotides align to TRBD2. V was clipped by 7 bases and J by 8 bases; unmatched bases: 15. Germline V gene sequence: CDR1 MNHEY, CDR2 SMNVEV (reference sequence). This CDR3 spans 16 amino acids.

The CDR3 is CASSYSPGQGLMYF. CDR3 coding DNA: TGTGCCAGCAGTTACTCCCCTGGACAGGGACTCATGTACTTC. The chain has TRBV6-5 and TRBJ2-7; 8 positions match TRBD1. The V segment lost 0 bases and the J segment 12 bases; nucleotides outside the gene matches: 10. The germline gives CDR1 MNHEY, CDR2 SVGAGI. This CDR3 comprises 14 residues.

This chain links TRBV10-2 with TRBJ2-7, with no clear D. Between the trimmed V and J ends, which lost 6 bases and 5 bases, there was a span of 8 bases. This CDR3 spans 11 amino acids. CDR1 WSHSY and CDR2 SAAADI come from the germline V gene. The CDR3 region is CASRTLDEQYF. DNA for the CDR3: TGCGCCAGCAGAACTCTTGACGAGCAGTACTTC.

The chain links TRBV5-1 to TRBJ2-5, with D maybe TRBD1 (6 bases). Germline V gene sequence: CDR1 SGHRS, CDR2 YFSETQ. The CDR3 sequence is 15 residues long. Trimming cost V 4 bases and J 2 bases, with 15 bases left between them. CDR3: CASSTPGAGQETQYF. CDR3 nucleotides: TGCGCCAGCAGCACCCCAGGGGCAGGACAAGAGACCCAGTACTTC.

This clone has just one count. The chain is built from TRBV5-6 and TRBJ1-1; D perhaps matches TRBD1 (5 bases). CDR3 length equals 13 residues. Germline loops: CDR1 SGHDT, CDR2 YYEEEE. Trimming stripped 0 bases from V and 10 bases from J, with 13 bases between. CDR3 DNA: TGTGCCAGCAGCTTGGCTCAGGAGGGGAGAGCTTTCTTT. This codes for CASSLAQEGRAFF.

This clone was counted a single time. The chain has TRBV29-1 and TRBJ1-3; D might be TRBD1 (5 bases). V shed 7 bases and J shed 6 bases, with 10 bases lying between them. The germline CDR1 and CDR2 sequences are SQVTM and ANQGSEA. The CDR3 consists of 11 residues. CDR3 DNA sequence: TGCAGCGGCGCTGGGGCAAACACCATATATTTT. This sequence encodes CSGAGANTIYF.

CDR3 coding DNA: TGTGCCAGCAGCGGACTCCCGGGACAGACAAACTATGGCTACACCTTC. Its protein is CASSGLPGQTNYGYTF. V is TRBV9 and J is TRBJ1-2, with TRBD1 matching over 7 bases. The length of the CDR3 is 16 residues. V was pared by 3 bases and J by 2 bases, with 10 bases of the junction left unmatched. The germline CDR1 and CDR2 sequences are SGDLS and YYNGEE.

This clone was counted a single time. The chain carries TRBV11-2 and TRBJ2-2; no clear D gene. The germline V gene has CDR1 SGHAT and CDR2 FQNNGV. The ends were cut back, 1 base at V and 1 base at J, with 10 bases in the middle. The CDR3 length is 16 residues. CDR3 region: CASSLVNRRNTGELFF. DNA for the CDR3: TGTGCCAGCAGCTTAGTGAACAGACGGAACACCGGGGAGCTGTTTTTT.

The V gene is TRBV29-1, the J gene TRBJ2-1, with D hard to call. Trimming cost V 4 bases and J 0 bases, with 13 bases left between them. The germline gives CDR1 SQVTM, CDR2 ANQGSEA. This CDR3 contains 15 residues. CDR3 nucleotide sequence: TGCAGCGTTGCCTACGAGGTCGGCTCCTACAATGAGCAGTTCTTC. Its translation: CSVAYEVGSYNEQFF.

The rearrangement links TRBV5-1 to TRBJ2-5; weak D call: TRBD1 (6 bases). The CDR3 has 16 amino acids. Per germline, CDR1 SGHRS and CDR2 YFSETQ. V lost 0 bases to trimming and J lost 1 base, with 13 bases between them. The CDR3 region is CASSLGSSGVQETQYF. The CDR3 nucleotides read TGCGCCAGCAGCTTGGGGTCCTCAGGGGTCCAAGAGACCCAGTACTTC.

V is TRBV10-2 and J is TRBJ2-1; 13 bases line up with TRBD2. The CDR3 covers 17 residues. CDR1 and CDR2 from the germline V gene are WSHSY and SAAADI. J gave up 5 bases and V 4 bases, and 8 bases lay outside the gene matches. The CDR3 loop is CASSGGLAGSINNEQFF. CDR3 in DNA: TGCGCCAGCAGTGGGGGACTAGCGGGATCTATAAACAATGAGCAGTTCTTC.

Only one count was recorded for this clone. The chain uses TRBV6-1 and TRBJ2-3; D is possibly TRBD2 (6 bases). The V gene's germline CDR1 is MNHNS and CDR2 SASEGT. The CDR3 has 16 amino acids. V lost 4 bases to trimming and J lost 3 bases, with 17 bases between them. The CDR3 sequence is CASSAWRGQGTDTQYF. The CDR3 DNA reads TGTGCCAGCAGTGCGTGGAGGGGTCAAGGGACAGATACGCAGTATTTT.

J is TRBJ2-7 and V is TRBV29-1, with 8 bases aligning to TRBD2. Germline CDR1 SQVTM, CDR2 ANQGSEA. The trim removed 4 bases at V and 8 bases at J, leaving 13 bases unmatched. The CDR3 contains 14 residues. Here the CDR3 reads CSVAGGGGPEKQYF. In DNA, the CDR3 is TGCAGCGTTGCGGGGGGGGGAGGGCCGGAAAAGCAGTACTTC.

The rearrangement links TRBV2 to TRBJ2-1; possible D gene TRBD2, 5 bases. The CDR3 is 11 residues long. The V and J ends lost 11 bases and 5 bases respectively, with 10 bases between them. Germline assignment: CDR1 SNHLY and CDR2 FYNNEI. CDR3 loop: CAREEDNEQFF. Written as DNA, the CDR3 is TGTGCCCGCGAGGAGGACAATGAGCAGTTCTTC.

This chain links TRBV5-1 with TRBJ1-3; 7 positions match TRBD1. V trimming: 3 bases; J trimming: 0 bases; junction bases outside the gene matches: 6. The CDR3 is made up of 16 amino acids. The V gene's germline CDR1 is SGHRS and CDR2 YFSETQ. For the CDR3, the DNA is TGCGCCAGCAGCTCCGACAGGGCAAGCTCTGGAAACACCATATATTTT. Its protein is CASSSDRASSGNTIYF.

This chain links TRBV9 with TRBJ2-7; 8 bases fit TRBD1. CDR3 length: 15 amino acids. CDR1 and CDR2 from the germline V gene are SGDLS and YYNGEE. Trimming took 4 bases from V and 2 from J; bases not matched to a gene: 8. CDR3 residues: CASSSPDRAAYEQYF. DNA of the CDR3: TGTGCCAGCAGCTCCCCGGACAGGGCGGCCTACGAGCAGTACTTC.

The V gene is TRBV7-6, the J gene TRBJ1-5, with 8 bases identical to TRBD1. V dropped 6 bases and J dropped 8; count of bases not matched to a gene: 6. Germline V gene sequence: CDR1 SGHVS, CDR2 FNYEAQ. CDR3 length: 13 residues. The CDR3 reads CASSSTGGEPQHF. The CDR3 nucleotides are TGTGCCAGCAGTTCCACAGGGGGAGAGCCCCAGCATTTT.

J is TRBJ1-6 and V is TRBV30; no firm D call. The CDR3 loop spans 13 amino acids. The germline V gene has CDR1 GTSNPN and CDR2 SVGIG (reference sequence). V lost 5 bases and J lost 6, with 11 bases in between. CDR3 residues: CAWSREFNSPLHF. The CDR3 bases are TGTGCCTGGTCCCGGGAATTTAATTCACCCCTCCACTTT.

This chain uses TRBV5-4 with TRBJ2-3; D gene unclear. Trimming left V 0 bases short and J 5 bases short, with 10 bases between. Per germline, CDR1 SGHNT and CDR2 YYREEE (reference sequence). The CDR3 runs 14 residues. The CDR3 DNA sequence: TGTGCCAGCAGCTTGGCCGAGGTTGGAGATACGCAGTATTTT. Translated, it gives CASSLAEVGDTQYF.

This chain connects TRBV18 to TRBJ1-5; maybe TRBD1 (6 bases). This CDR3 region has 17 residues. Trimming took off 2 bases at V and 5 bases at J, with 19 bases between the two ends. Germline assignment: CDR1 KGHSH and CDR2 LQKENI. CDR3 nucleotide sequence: TGTGCCAGCTCACCATCGTCAGGCGGGGGGCGAGATCAGCCCCAGCATTTT. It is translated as CASSPSSGGGRDQPQHF.

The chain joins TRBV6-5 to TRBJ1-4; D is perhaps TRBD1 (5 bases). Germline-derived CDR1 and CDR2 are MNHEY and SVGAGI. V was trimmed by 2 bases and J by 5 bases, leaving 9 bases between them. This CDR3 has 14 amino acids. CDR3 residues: CASSYRGGNEKLFF. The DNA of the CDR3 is TGTGCCAGCAGTTACAGGGGAGGGAATGAAAAACTGTTTTTT.

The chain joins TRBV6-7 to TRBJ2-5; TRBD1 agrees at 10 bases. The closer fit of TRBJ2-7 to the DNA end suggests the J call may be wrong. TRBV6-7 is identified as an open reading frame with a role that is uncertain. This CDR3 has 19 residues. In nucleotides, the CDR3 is TGTGCCAGCAGTTACTCCCGACAGGGGGCGCTTTGTAGGTCCTACGAGCAGTACTTC. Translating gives CASSYSRQGALCRSYEQYF.

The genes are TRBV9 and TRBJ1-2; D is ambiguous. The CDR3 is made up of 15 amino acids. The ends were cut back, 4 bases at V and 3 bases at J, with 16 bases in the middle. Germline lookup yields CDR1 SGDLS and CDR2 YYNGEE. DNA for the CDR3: TGTGCCAGCAGCCTTGGGCCTTCGGCAGACTATGGCTACACCTTC. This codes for CASSLGPSADYGYTF.

The CDR3 bases are TGTGCCAGCAGCGCAGGGGGACAGGGGGCTGTGGGCTACACCTTC. As protein: CASSAGGQGAVGYTF. V and J are TRBV7-3 and TRBJ1-2, with 12 positions matching TRBD1. The CDR3 is 15 residues long. Looked up from germline, CDR1 is SGHTA and CDR2 is FQGTGA. The ends lost 5 bases at V and 8 bases at J; junction bases unmatched: 9.

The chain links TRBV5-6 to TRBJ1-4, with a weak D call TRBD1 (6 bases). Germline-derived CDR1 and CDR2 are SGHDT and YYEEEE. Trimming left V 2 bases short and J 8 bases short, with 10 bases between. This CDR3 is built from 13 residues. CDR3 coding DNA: TGTGCCAGCAGCTTCAGGGGTCAGGAAAAACTGTTTTTT. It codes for CASSFRGQEKLFF.

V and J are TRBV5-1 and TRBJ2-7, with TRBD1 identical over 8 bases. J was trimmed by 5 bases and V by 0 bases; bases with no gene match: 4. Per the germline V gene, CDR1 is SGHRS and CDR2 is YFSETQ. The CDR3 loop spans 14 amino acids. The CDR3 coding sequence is TGCGCCAGCAGCTTGGGACAGGGGAACCACGAGCAGTACTTC. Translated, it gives CASSLGQGNHEQYF.

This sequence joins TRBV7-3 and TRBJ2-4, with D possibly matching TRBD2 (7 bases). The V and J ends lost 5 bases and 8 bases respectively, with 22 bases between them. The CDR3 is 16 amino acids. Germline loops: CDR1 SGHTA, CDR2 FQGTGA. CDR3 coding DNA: TGTGCCAGCAGCCTCGGGGGGCGGGAGAATGGATACATTCAGTACTTC. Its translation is CASSLGGRENGYIQYF. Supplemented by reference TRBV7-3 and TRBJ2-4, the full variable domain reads GAGVSQTPSNKVTEKGKYVELRCDPISGHTALYWYRQSLGQGPEFLIYFQGTGAADDSGLPNDRFFAVRPEGSVSTLKIQRTERGDSAVYLCASSLGGRENGYIQYFGAGTRLSVL.